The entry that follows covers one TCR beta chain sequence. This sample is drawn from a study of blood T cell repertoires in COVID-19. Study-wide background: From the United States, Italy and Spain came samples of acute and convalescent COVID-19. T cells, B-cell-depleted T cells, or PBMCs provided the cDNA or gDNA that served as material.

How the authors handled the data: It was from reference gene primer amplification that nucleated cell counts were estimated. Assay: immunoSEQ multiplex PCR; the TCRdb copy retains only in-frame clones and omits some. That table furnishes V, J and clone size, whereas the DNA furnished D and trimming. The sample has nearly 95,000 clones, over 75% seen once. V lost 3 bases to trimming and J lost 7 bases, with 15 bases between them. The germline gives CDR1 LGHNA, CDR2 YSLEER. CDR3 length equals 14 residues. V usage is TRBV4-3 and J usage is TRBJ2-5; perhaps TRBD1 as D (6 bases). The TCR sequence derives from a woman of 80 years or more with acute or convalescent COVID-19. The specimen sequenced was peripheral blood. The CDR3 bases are TGCGCCAGCAGCCAGAGACAGGCGGTCGGGACCCAGTACTTC. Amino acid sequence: CASSQRQAVGTQYF.